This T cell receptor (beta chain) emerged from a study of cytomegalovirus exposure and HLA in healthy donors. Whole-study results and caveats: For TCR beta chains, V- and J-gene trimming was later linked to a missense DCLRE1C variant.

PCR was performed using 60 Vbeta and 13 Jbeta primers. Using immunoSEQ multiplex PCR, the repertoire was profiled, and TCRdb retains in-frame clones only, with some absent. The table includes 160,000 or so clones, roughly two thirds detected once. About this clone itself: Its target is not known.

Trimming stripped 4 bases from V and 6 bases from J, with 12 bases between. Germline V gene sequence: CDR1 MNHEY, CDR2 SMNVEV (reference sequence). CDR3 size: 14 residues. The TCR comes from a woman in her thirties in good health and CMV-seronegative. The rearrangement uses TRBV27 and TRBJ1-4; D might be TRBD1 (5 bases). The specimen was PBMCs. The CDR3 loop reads CASSSVRADEKLFF. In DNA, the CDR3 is TGTGCCAGCAGTTCGGTCAGGGCGGATGAAAAACTGTTTTTT.